Listed below are T cell receptor beta chains from one sample, sequenced in a study of human T cells and chemical hapten exposure. TCRdb independently ran MiXCR on the RACE reads; one entry per CDR3 protein. The table shows about 120,000 distinct CDR3 sequences, with 13% occurring only once. Sample: whole blood, taken in connection with sensitization to the hapten diphenylcyclopropenone (DPC). The receptors originated from a woman aged 18-35 years with alopecia areata. Some clones in this sample may be carry-over from other donors' samples. CDR3s include the opening cysteine and the closing phenylalanine or tryptophan. The D gene is left open where the match is weak. Size is omitted from some rows. Given values are once, few, many or a class for expanded clones.

J,D,V,size,DNA,CDR3
TRBJ2-5,NA,TRBV9,many,TGTGCCAGCAGCTCCAGTAGAAGGATAGCAGTGCAAGAGACCCAGTACTTC,CASSSSRRIAVQETQYF
TRBJ2-3,NA,TRBV12-3/TRBV12-4,NA,TGTGCCAGCAGTTCCCGGGGGCTCACAGATACGCAGTATTTT,CASSSRGLTDTQYF
TRBJ2-5,TRBD1,TRBV5-5,NA,TGTGCCAGCAGCCTTCGACAGGGGAAAGAGACCCAGTACTTC,CASSLRQGKETQYF
TRBJ2-4,NA,TRBV20-1,many,TGCAGTGCTCACTGGGGCACCAACATTCAGTACTTC,CSAHWGTNIQYF
TRBJ1-2,NA,TRBV29-1,NA,TGCAGCGTTGAAGCCTACCCCGATGGAGGCTATGGCTACACCTTC,CSVEAYPDGGYGYTF
TRBJ1-6,NA,TRBV10-2,NA,TGCGCCAGCAGACACGGGGGTAGTTCACCCCTCCACTTT,CASRHGGSSPLHF
TRBJ2-7,NA,TRBV9,few,TGTGCCAGCAGCGGCGGGACGGACAGCTCCTACGAGCAGTACTTC,CASSGGTDSSYEQYF
TRBJ2-3,TRBD2,TRBV12-3/TRBV12-4,many,TGTGCCAGCAGTTTAACTAGCGGGCTGTTAAATACGCAGTATTTT,CASSLTSGLLNTQYF
TRBJ2-3,NA,TRBV6-2/TRBV6-3,NA,TGTGCCATTCTGACCGGATATACGCAGTATTTT,CAILTGYTQYF
TRBJ2-7,NA,TRBV7-8,NA,TGTGCCAGCAGCTTTGGTTCCTACTACGAGCAGTACTTC,CASSFGSYYEQYF
TRBJ2-7,NA,TRBV5-5,few,TGTGCCAGCAGGTCAGGGTTCGAGCAGTACTTC,CASRSGFEQYF
TRBJ2-7,NA,TRBV6-5,NA,TGTGCCAGCAGCAACGGCTACGAGCAGTACTTC,CASSNGYEQYF
TRBJ2-1,TRBD2,TRBV4-1,few,TGCGCCAGCAGCCAACGGACTAGCGGGAACAATGAGCAGTTCTTC,CASSQRTSGNNEQFF
TRBJ2-5,NA,TRBV7-2,few,TGTGCCAGCAGCTTATTTGTGGGGCCTCAAGAGACCCAGTACTTC,CASSLFVGPQETQYF
TRBJ2-1,TRBD2,TRBV5-6,NA,TGTGCCAGCAGTCCGGGACTAGCGGGGGGCCGCAACTACAATGAGCAGTTCTTC,CASSPGLAGGRNYNEQFF
TRBJ1-2,NA,TRBV19,few,TGTGCCAGTATAGGAGGGGGGATCGACTATGGCTACACCTTC,CASIGGGIDYGYTF
TRBJ2-7,NA,TRBV9,many,TGTGCCAGCAGCGTAGGAACAGGGTCTCTCTACGAGCAGTACTTC,CASSVGTGSLYEQYF
TRBJ1-5,NA,TRBV20-1,few,TGCAGTGCCACATCTATCAGGGCCCGCAATCAGCCCCAGCATTTT,CSATSIRARNQPQHF
TRBJ1-2,NA,TRBV6-2/TRBV6-3,many,TGTGCCAGCAGTTACACAGGACAAGGAGGCTACACCTTC,CASSYTGQGGYTF
TRBJ1-2,TRBD1,TRBV9,NA,TGTGCCAGCAGCGTAGGGGGACAGCCTAACTATGGCTACACCTTC,CASSVGGQPNYGYTF